These 23 T cell receptor beta chains came from one sample sequenced in a study of OX40 agonist ivuxolimab in advanced cancers. TCRdb keeps only in-frame clones here, not all; method: immunoSEQ multiplex PCR. This table has around 56,000 clones, about 80% appearing once. This specimen was CD4+ or CD8+ T cells sorted from blood, taken in a trial of the OX40 agonist ivuxolimab. The receptors were sampled from an adult with an advanced solid tumor such as melanoma, head and neck, liver or kidney cancer.

This sequence joins TRBV7-2 and TRBJ1-6; TRBD1 might be the D (5 bases). From germline, CDR1 is SGHTA and CDR2 FQGNSA. The V gene lost 5 bases and the J gene lost 8 bases, with 13 bases spanning the gap. The CDR3 length is 14 residues. The chain's CDR3 is CASSLGRDDSPLHF. The CDR3 nucleotides are TGTGCCAGCAGCCTCGGGAGGGACGATTCACCCCTCCACTTT. Together with reference TRBV7-2 and TRBJ1-6, the CDR3 gives the full variable domain: GAGVSQSPSNKVTEKGKDVELRCDPISGHTALYWYRQSLGQGLEFLIYFQGNSAPDKSGLPSDRFSAERTGGSVSTLTIQRTQQEDSAVYLCASSLGRDDSPLHFGNGTRLTVT.

This chain joins TRBV27 and TRBJ1-3; 10 bases match TRBD1. The length of the CDR3 is 15 residues. Trimming cost V 6 bases and J 5 bases; bases outside gene matches: 7. The germline V gene has CDR1 MNHEY and CDR2 SMNVEV (reference sequence). The CDR3 region is CASSLVGQGRNTIYF. The CDR3 DNA follows: TGTGCCAGCAGCTTAGTGGGACAGGGGAGAAACACCATATATTTT.

The chain links TRBV18 to TRBJ1-4; D unresolved. V shed 2 bases and J shed 8 bases, with 12 bases lying between them. In germline, CDR1 is KGHSH, CDR2 LQKENI. The CDR3 spans 14 residues. The CDR3 protein is CASSPTLNREKLFF. The CDR3 DNA follows: TGTGCCAGCTCACCAACCTTGAACAGAGAAAAACTGTTTTTT.

By frequency in the sample, this clone is medium-sized. The genes are TRBV6-5 and TRBJ1-5, with a weak D call TRBD1 (5 bases). CDR1 is MNHEY, CDR2 SVGAGI, per germline. The germline V and J ends were trimmed by 6 bases and 6 bases, with 15 bases remaining between them. This CDR3 is 14 amino acids long. Here the CDR3 reads CASRRSGPAQPQHF. The CDR3 DNA is TGTGCCAGCAGGCGATCAGGGCCCGCTCAGCCCCAGCATTTT.

The chain couples TRBV28 to TRBJ1-3, with TRBD1 as a possible D gene (5 bases). Trimming shortened V by 6 bases and J by 4 bases, and 10 bases separated the two germline ends. The CDR3 runs to 13 residues. Germline V lookup: CDR1 MDHEN, CDR2 SYDVKM. CDR3: CASRGVLGNTIYF. Written as DNA, the CDR3 is TGTGCCAGCAGAGGGGTGCTGGGAAACACCATATATTTT.

This chain links TRBV13 with TRBJ2-7; TRBD1 matches at 7 bases. The length of the CDR3 is 14 residues. V trimming: 5 bases; J trimming: 4 bases; junction bases outside the gene matches: 8. The germline CDR1 and CDR2 sequences are PRHDT and FYEKMQ (reference sequence). Here the CDR3 reads CASSMPGQQYEQYF. The CDR3 nucleotides read TGTGCCAGCAGCATGCCGGGACAGCAATACGAGCAGTACTTC.

As to this clone: At the DNA level, this CDR3 is encoded by other sequences in the same sample as well. The gene calls are TRBV6-5 and TRBJ1-1; D unclear. The germline gives CDR1 MNHEY, CDR2 SVGAGI. V dropped 0 bases and J dropped 0 bases, with 8 bases sitting between them. CDR3 length: 15 amino acids. CDR3 DNA sequence: TGTGCCAGCAGTTACTCGCGGAGACTGAACACTGAAGCTTTCTTT. Translation gives CASSYSRRLNTEAFF.

The chain uses TRBV2 and TRBJ1-5; the D is unclear. Germline V CDR1 and CDR2: SNHLY, FYNNEI. CDR3 length: 14 amino acids. V lost 7 bases to trimming and J lost 0 bases, with 10 bases between them. The CDR3 loop reads CASNQDYSNQPQHF. The CDR3 coding sequence is TGTGCCAGCAACCAGGACTATAGCAATCAGCCCCAGCATTTT.

This clone was seen once. J is TRBJ2-5 and V is TRBV7-2; D is ambiguous. The CDR3 runs 13 residues. Germline values: CDR1 SGHTA, CDR2 FQGNSA. The ends were cut back, 5 bases at V and 1 base at J, with 8 bases in the middle. CDR3 region: CASSNLPQETQYF. CDR3 DNA: TGTGCCAGCAGCAACCTCCCCCAAGAGACCCAGTACTTC.

Here the CDR3 reads CASSLGGRGEETQYF. DNA of the CDR3: TGTGCCAGCAGCTTAGGTGGGAGGGGTGAAGAGACCCAGTACTTC. The chain employs TRBV7-2 and TRBJ2-5; 7 bases match TRBD2. With V trimmed by 1 base and J by 3 bases, 5 bases remained unmatched. This CDR3 spans 15 amino acids. Per the germline V gene, CDR1 is SGHTA and CDR2 is FQGNSA.

The rearrangement uses TRBV5-5 and TRBJ1-2; 7 bases are a match to TRBD1. J lost 4 bases, V lost 4 bases, and 7 bases had no gene match. CDR1 and CDR2 from the germline V gene are SGHKS and YYEKEE (reference sequence). This CDR3 has 14 amino acids. CDR3 nucleotide sequence: TGTGCCAGCAGCCCGGGGACAGCCATCTATGGCTACACCTTC. It translates to CASSPGTAIYGYTF.

The rearrangement links TRBV5-4 to TRBJ1-6, with 10 bases matching TRBD1. CDR1 SGHNT and CDR2 YYREEE come from the germline V gene (reference sequence). J lost 13 bases, V lost 4 bases, and 8 bases had no gene match. The CDR3 covers 14 residues. The CDR3 is CASSRTGGLAPLHF. The CDR3 coding sequence is TGTGCCAGCAGCAGGACAGGGGGGCTCGCCCCCCTCCACTTT.

The rearrangement uses TRBV21-1 and TRBJ2-7; TRBD2, as called in the table, went unchecked against the DNA. TRBV21-1 is a pseudogene. The CDR3 totals 14 residues. This CDR3 reads CASSLSDFSYEQYF. The CDR3 bases are TGTGCCAGCAGCCTCAGCGATTTCTCCTACGAGCAGTACTTC.

The chain is built from TRBV7-2 and TRBJ2-7, with 8 nucleotides matching TRBD1. The ends lost 0 bases at V and 3 bases at J; junction bases unmatched: 7. This CDR3 contains 16 residues. From germline, CDR1 is SGHTA and CDR2 FQGNSA. The CDR3 nucleotides are TGTGCCAGCAGCTTAGCTTCCACAGGGGGTGGCTACGAGCAGTACTTC. This encodes CASSLASTGGGYEQYF.

This sequence joins TRBV5-1 and TRBJ1-3; 9 nucleotides agree with TRBD1. The CDR3 is 15 residues long. The germline V gene has CDR1 SGHRS and CDR2 YFSETQ. The V gene end was trimmed by 3 bases and the J gene end by 0 bases; junction bases not matched to a gene: 1. The CDR3 bases are TGCGCCAGCAGCTGGACAGGGGACTCTGGAAACACCATATATTTT. The encoded protein is CASSWTGDSGNTIYF. Full variable domain (rest looked up from reference TRBV5-1 and TRBJ1-3): KAGVTQTPRYLIKTRGQQVTLSCSPISGHRSVSWYQQTPGQGLQFLFEYFSETQRNKGNFPGRFSGRQFSNSRSEMNVSTLELGDSALYLCASSWTGDSGNTIYFGEGSWLTVV.

The chain combines TRBV15 with TRBJ1-3; no clear D. The germline gives CDR1 LNHNV, CDR2 YYDKDF (reference sequence). The CDR3 consists of 15 residues. V was trimmed by 0 bases and J by 4 bases, leaving 10 bases between them. The CDR3 sequence is CATSRDPSGGNTIYF. CDR3 coding DNA: TGTGCCACCAGCAGAGATCCGTCGGGCGGAAACACCATATATTTT. Combining the CDR3 with reference TRBV15 and TRBJ1-3 gives the whole variable domain DAMVIQNPRYQVTQFGKPVTLSCSQTLNHNVMYWYQQKSSQAPKLLFHYYDKDFNNEADTPDNFQSRRPNTSFCFLDIRSPGLGDTAMYLCATSRDPSGGNTIYFGEGSWLTVV.

The rearrangement links TRBV7-3 to TRBJ1-3; no definite D call. The CDR3 is 14 amino acids. Between the trimmed V and J ends, which lost 2 bases and 3 bases, there was a span of 8 bases. Germline assignment: CDR1 SGHTA and CDR2 FQGTGA. The CDR3 nucleotides are TGTGCCAGCAGCTTAGCAGAGGGTGGAAACACCATATATTTT. As protein: CASSLAEGGNTIYF.

V usage is TRBV4-1 and J usage is TRBJ2-7, with D hard to call. The length of the CDR3 is 13 residues. Germline V lookup: CDR1 MGHRA, CDR2 YSYEKL. Between the trimmed V and J ends, which lost 4 bases and 3 bases, there was a span of 10 bases. CDR3 nucleotide sequence: TGCGCCAGCAGCCGAACAGTAGACTACGAGCAGTACTTC. Translated: CASSRTVDYEQYF.

This clone was observed a single time. The chain uses TRBV27 and TRBJ2-3; weak D call: TRBD2 (5 bases). The V gene's germline CDR1 is MNHEY and CDR2 SMNVEV (reference sequence). The CDR3 totals 17 residues. The ends were cut back, 5 bases at V and 0 bases at J, with 18 bases in the middle. CDR3 in amino acids: CASSARGIFTSTDTQYF. DNA for the CDR3: TGTGCCAGCAGTGCCCGGGGTATTTTTACTAGCACAGATACGCAGTATTTT.

The V gene is TRBV2, the J gene TRBJ1-2; D is undetermined. Germline values: CDR1 SNHLY, CDR2 FYNNEI. V lost 7 bases to trimming and J lost 8 bases, with 17 bases between them. The CDR3 contains 13 residues. The CDR3 is CASTVRNIGGYTF. The CDR3 bases are TGTGCCAGCACCGTCAGGAACATCGGAGGCTACACCTTC.

The gene calls are TRBV10-2 and TRBJ1-5, with a possible D match to TRBD1 (5 bases). Germline CDR1 WSHSY, CDR2 SAAADI. The CDR3 loop spans 15 amino acids. V shed 1 base and J shed 5 bases, with 12 bases lying between them. CDR3 sequence reads: CASSELAREDQPQHF. The DNA of the CDR3 is TGCGCCAGCAGTGAGTTGGCCAGGGAAGATCAGCCCCAGCATTTT.

The chain links TRBV11-2 to TRBJ2-1; TRBD1 matches at 10 bases. CDR1 is SGHAT and CDR2 is FQNNGV in the germline V gene. The CDR3 length is 14 residues. V was clipped by 1 base and J by 10 bases; unmatched bases: 4. CDR3 nucleotides: TGTGCCAGCAGCTTAGGAGGGACAGGGGTCGAGCAGTTCTTC. Translation gives CASSLGGTGVEQFF.

The chain combines TRBV18 with TRBJ1-1; D possibly corresponds to TRBD1 (6 bases). The CDR3 loop spans 16 amino acids. The V gene lost 2 bases and the J gene lost 4 bases, with 17 bases spanning the gap. Germline-derived CDR1 and CDR2 are KGHSH and LQKENI. This CDR3 reads CASSPSVAGEGTEAFF. In DNA, the CDR3 is TGTGCCAGCTCACCATCTGTGGCAGGGGAAGGCACTGAAGCTTTCTTT.